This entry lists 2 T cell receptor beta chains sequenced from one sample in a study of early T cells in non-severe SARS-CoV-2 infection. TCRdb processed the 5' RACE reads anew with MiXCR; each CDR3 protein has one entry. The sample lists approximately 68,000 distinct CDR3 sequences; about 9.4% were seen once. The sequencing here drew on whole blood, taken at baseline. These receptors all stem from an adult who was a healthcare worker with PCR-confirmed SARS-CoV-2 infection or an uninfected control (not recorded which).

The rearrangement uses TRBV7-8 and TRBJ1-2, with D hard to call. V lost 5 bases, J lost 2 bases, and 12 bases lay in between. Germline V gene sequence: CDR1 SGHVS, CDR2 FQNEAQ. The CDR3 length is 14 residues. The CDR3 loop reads CASSPRETNYGYTF. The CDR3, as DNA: TGTGCCAGCAGCCCCCGGGAGACCAACTATGGCTACACCTTC.

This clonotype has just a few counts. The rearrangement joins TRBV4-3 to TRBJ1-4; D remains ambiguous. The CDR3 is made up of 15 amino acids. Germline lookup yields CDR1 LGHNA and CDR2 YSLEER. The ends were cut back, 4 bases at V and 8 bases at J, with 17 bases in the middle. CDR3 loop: CASSLNSPQGEKLFF. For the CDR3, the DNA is TGCGCCAGCAGCCTCAACTCCCCCCAAGGGGAAAAACTGTTTTTT.